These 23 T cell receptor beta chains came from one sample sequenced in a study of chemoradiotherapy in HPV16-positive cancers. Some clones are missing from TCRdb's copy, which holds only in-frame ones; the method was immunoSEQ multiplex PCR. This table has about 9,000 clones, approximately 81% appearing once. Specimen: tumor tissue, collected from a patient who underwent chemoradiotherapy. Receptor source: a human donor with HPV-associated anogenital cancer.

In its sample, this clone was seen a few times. In nucleotides, the CDR3 is TGTGCCAGCAGTGGGACAGGGGGCCTGGAGACCCAGTACTTC. Protein sequence: CASSGTGGLETQYF. The chain is built from TRBV28 and TRBJ2-5, with 12 bases fitting TRBD1. V lost 5 bases to trimming and J lost 5 bases; unmatched junction nucleotides: 3. The CDR3 runs to 14 residues. Germline V lookup: CDR1 MDHEN, CDR2 SYDVKM.

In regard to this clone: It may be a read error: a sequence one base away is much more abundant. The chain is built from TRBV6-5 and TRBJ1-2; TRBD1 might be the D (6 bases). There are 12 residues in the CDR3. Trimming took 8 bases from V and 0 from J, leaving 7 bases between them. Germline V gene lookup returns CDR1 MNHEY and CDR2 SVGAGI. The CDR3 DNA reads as TGTGCCAGCGGGACAACTAACTATGGCTACACCTTC. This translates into CASGTTNYGYTF.

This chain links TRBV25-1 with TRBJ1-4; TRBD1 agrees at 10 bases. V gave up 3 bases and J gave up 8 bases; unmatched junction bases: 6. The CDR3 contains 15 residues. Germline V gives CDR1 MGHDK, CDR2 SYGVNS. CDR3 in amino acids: CASSDSGTGEEKLFF. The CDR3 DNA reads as TGTGCCAGCAGTGACTCCGGGACAGGGGAGGAAAAACTGTTTTTT.

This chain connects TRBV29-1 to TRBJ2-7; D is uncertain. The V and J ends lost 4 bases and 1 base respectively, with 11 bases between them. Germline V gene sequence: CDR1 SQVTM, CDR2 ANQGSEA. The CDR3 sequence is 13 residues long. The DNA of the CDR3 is TGCAGCGTTGTGGCCAGGACGTCCTACGAGCAGTACTTC. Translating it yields CSVVARTSYEQYF.

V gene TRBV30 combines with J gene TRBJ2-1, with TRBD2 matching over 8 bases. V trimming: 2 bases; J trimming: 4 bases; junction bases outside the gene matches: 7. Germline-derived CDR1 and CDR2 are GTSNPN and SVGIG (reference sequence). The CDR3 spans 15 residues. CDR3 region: CAWSPGLGAYNEQFF. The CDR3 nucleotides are TGTGCCTGGAGTCCGGGACTAGGGGCTTACAATGAGCAGTTCTTC. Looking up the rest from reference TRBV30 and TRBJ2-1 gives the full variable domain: SQTIHQWPATLVQPVGSPLSLECTVEGTSNPNLYWYRQAAGRGLQLLFYSVGIGQISSEVPQNLSASRPQDRQFILSSKKLLLSDSGFYLCAWSPGLGAYNEQFFGPGTRLTVL.

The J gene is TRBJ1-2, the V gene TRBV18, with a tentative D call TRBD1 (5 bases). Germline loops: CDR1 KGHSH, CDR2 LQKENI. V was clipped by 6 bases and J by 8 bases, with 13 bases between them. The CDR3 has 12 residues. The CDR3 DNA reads TGTGCCAGCTCGACAGACCTGGGCGGCTACACCTTC. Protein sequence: CASSTDLGGYTF.

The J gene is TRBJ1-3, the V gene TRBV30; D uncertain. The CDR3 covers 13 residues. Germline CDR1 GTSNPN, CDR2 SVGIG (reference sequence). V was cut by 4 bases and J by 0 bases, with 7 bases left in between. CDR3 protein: CAWTYDSGNTIYF. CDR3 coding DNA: TGTGCCTGGACTTATGACTCTGGAAACACCATATATTTT.

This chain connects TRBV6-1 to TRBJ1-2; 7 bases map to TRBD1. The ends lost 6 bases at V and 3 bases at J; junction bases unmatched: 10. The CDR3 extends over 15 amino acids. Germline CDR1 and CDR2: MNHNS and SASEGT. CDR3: CASSQTGPYHYGYTF. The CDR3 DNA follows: TGTGCCAGCAGCCAGACAGGGCCCTACCACTATGGCTACACCTTC.

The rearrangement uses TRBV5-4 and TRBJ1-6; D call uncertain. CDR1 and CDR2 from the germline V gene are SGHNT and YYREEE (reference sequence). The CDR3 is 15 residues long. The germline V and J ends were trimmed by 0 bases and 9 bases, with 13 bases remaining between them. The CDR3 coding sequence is TGTGCCAGCAGCTTGGATGGAGGCCTGGTTTCACCCCTCCACTTT. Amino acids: CASSLDGGLVSPLHF.

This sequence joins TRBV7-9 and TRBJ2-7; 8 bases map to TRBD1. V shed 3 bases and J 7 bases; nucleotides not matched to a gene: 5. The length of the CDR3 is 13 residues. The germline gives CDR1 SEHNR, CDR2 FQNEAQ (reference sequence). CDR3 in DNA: TGTGCCAGCAGCTTGGCAGGGGGCTGGGAGCAGTACTTC. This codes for CASSLAGGWEQYF.

DNA of the CDR3: TGCAGCGCCTTGAATCCCCCAAGCGGGACTGAAGCTTTCTTT. This sequence encodes CSALNPPSGTEAFF. This chain uses TRBV29-1 with TRBJ1-1; D gene ambiguous. Germline V gives CDR1 SQVTM, CDR2 ANQGSEA. Trimming stripped 7 bases from V and 5 bases from J, with 20 bases between. The CDR3 covers 14 residues.

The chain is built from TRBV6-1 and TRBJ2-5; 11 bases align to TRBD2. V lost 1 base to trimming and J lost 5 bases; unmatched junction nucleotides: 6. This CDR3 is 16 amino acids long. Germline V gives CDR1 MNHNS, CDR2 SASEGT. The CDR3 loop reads CASSEVRLAGMETQYF. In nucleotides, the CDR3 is TGTGCCAGCAGTGAAGTTCGACTAGCGGGAATGGAGACCCAGTACTTC.

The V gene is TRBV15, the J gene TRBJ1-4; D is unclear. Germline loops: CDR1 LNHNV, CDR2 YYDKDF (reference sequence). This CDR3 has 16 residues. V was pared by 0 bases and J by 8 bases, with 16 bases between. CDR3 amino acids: CATSRDLGGHSEKLFF. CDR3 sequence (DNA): TGTGCCACCAGCAGAGATCTCGGTGGGCATTCGGAAAAACTGTTTTTT. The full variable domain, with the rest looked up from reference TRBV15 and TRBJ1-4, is DAMVIQNPRYQVTQFGKPVTLSCSQTLNHNVMYWYQQKSSQAPKLLFHYYDKDFNNEADTPDNFQSRRPNTSFCFLDIRSPGLGDTAMYLCATSRDLGGHSEKLFFGSGTQLSVL.

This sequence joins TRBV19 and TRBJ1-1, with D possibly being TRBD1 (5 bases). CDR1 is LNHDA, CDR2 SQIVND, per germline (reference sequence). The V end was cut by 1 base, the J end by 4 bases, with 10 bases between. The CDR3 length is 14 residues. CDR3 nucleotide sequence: TGTGCCAGTAGTATAGGGGGCTACGGCACTGAAGCTTTCTTT. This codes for CASSIGGYGTEAFF.

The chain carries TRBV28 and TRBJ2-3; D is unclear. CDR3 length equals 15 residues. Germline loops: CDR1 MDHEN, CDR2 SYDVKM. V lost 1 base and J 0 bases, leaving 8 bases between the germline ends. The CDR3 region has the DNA TGTGCCAGCAGTTTATCGTTGGGGAGCACAGATACGCAGTATTTT. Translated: CASSLSLGSTDTQYF.

CDR3 nucleotides: TGTGCCAGCAGTTCATCTGGGGTAAATGAAAAACTGTTTTTT. This sequence encodes CASSSSGVNEKLFF. The V gene is TRBV28, the J gene TRBJ1-4; D ambiguous. Looked up from germline, CDR1 is MDHEN and CDR2 is SYDVKM. CDR3 length: 14 residues. V was shortened by 4 bases and J by 5 bases, with 11 bases between the two germline ends.

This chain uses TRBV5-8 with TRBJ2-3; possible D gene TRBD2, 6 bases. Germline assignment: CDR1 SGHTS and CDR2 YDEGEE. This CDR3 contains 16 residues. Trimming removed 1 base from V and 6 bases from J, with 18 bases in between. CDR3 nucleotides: TGTGCCAGCAGCTTGTCAGCGGGTCCTCTCAGGGATACGCAGTATTTT. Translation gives CASSLSAGPLRDTQYF.

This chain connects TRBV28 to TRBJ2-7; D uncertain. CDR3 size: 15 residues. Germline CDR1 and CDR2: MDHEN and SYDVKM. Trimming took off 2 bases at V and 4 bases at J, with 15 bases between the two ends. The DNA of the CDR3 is TGTGCCAGCAGTTTAGGGCCGCCCCGTGATTACGAGCAGTACTTC. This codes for CASSLGPPRDYEQYF.

CDR3 DNA: TGTGCCAGCAGAGAGGACGGCTACAATGAGCAGTTCTTC. Encoded protein: CASREDGYNEQFF. The chain carries TRBV6-1 and TRBJ2-1, with D unresolved. Between the trimmed V and J ends, which lost 6 bases and 3 bases, there was a span of 9 bases. The CDR3 has 13 amino acids. Per the germline V gene, CDR1 is MNHNS and CDR2 is SASEGT.

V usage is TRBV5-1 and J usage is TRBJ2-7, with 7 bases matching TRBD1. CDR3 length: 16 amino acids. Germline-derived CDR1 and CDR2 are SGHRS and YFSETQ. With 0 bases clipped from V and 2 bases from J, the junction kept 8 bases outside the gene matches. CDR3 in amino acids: CASSLDATGSPYEQYF. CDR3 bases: TGCGCCAGCAGCTTGGATGCGACAGGGAGTCCCTACGAGCAGTACTTC.

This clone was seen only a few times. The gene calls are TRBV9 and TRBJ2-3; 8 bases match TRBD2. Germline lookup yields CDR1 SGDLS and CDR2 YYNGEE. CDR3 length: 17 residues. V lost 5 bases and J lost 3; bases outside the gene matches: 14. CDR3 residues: CASSAGASGSGTDTQYF. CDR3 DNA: TGTGCCAGCAGTGCCGGAGCGAGCGGGAGTGGAACAGATACGCAGTATTTT.

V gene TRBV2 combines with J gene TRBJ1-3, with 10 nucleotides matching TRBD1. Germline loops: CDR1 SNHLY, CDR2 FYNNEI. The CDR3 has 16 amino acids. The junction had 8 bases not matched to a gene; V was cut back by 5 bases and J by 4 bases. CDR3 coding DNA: TGTGCCAGCAGTCGAACTGGGACAGGGGTCGGAAACACCATATATTTT. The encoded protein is CASSRTGTGVGNTIYF.

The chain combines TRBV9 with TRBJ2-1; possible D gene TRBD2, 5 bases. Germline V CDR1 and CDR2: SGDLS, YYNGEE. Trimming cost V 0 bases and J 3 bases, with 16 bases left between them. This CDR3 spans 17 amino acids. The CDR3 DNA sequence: TGTGCCAGCAGCGTAGACCCCCCCAGCGGCCTCTACAATGAGCAGTTCTTC. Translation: CASSVDPPSGLYNEQFF.